This TCR beta chain was recorded in a study of blood T cell repertoires in COVID-19. This table comes from immunoSEQ multiplex PCR, and its TCRdb copy is limited to in-frame clones, with some not included. The sample lists 130,000 to 150,000 clones, about four fifths seen once, with 5% in the top ten. The CDR3 consists of 13 residues. V gave up 5 bases and J gave up 5 bases; unmatched junction bases: 5. CDR1 LNHDA and CDR2 SQIVND come from the germline V gene (reference sequence). Sample: peripheral blood. This sequence originates from a woman in her 70s with COVID-19, enrolled during active disease. V usage is TRBV19 and J usage is TRBJ2-7; the match to TRBD1 covers 8 bases. CDR3 sequence: CASSSRQGHEQYF. The CDR3 nucleotides are TGTGCCAGTAGTTCCCGACAGGGGCACGAGCAGTACTTC.